This TCR beta chain was documented in a study of T cell clones after liver transplantation (dated by TCRdb to the late 2010s). Broadly, across the study: ITN030ST, the source of the samples, was a randomized trial that attempted immunosuppression withdrawal within 2 years of liver transplantation. After a pre-transplant mixed lymphocyte reaction, TCRbeta sequencing was used to pinpoint donor-reactive T cell clones, which were subsequently tracked in post-transplant blood. As an antigen-independent comparator for donor-reactive sequences, third party-reactive TCRbeta sequences were also identified from pre-transplant MLRs. Of the eight recipients, a few were HCV-positive, while the remaining recipients had been transplanted for non-autoimmune, non-viral indications. Subjects received no induction therapy and standard immunosuppression until randomization at 12-24 months post-transplant. Tolerance was defined as complete immunosuppression withdrawal for at least one year with no rise in liver enzymes beyond twice the upper limit of normal. Blood samples were collected pre-transplant, then pre-randomization ahead of withdrawal, and finally post-randomization once withdrawal had either been completed or failed. A cohort of 8 liver transplant recipients was studied, of whom 3 were classified as tolerant and 5 as non-tolerant.

CDR3 length: 18 amino acids, cysteine to phenylalanine. Only CDR3 DNA is held: 54 bases, read in frame from base 1. Trimming accounts for 0 bases at V and 1 base at J, while the number of junction bases matched to no gene is 12. CDR1 is given as SGHTA and CDR2 as FQGNSA, both from the germline V gene. This clone has only a few counts. Its antigen target is currently unknown. Base-call qualities are not available, and no considerably larger clone is one nucleotide away. Study-wide conclusions, independent of this receptor: After accounting for repertoire turnover, donor-reactive detection was significantly reduced in 7 of 8 subjects for CD4 and 8 of 8 for CD8. A greater decline was seen for donor-reactive sequences than for third party-reactive sequences, suggesting partial antigen-specific deletion unrelated to withdrawal success. Without allograft tissue specimens, donor-reactive T cells may have migrated into the graft rather than being deleted. Circulating donor-reactive CD4 TCRbeta sequences fell significantly post-transplant in most of the 8 subjects, irrespective of tolerance or HCV status. In two subjects, low numbers of available donor cells limited the measurable donor-reactive repertoire. Because of small, heterogeneous patient numbers and non-standardized post-transplant time points, the conclusions were only preliminary.

High-throughput TCRbeta CDR3 sequencing of frozen genomic DNA was performed by immunoSEQ, with PCR amplification, mapping, bias correction and internal controls included. Concerning the study's data processing: Only productive rearrangements were retained, and each unique TCRbeta sequence was defined by its CDR3 nucleotide sequence together with its V and J gene. For classification of a sequence as donor-reactive, at least 5-fold expansion in CFSE-low cells relative to unstimulated pre-transplant cells and a frequency of at least 0.01% were required. To ensure at least 90% detection power, minimum frequency thresholds were set for each subject based on that subject's lowest-template unstimulated sample. Repertoire turnover was measured by Jensen-Shannon divergence between the top 1000 TCRbeta sequences post- and pre-transplant. Changes in detection of donor-reactive sequences were assessed with two-sided Fisher's exact tests. The clones in this table, taken by TCRdb from immuneACCESS, are in-frame only. Not every clone is retained; where verified, under half of the shortfall comes from an unresolved V gene, and the cause of the rest is unknown. V, J and clone size reflect that table, while D and trimming were determined from the DNA. Within this sample are more than 65,000 clones, with 80% of them counted one time only. Jointly, the top ten make up approximately 0.8% of the sample.

Thawed unstimulated PBMCs were stained for CD3, CD4 and CD8 and FACS-sorted into CD3+CD4+ and CD3+CD8+ populations. All 8 studied subjects were randomized to withdrawal of immunosuppression. The Qiagen DNeasy Blood and Tissue Kit was used for genomic DNA isolation. The sample was CD4+ T cells from blood, taken 12 months after liver transplant. Recombination joined TRBV7-2 with TRBJ2-7, with TRBD2 identical over 7 junction bases. The sequence was collected from a human patient who received a liver transplant. In patients who had a transplant, some T cells may come from the graft donor. Read as DNA, the sequence is TGTGCCAGCAGCTTAGCCCCCCTAGGCGGGAGAAGGTCCTACGAGCAGTACTTC. This yields the protein CASSLAPLGGRRSYEQYF.